This TCR beta chain appears in the sequencing data of a study of T cells after yellow fever vaccination. Study results and limitations: Although most clonotypes did not, a small share appeared in both CD4 and CD8 compartments. Though it reached lower strength, the secondary response hit its peak faster, day 5 versus 15. There was a possibility that FACS-sorted repertoires contained abundant clonotypes contaminating from the bulk population.

This clonotype has a handful of counts. Its specificity is unknown. The germline gives CDR1 MNHEY, CDR2 SVGAGI. Trimming took 0 bases from V and 4 from J; bases not matched to a gene: 7. There are 16 residues in the CDR3. As TCR cDNA was made by 5'RACE template switching, a universal primer site and UMIs were added. One entry per CDR3 protein, called by TCRdb with MiXCR from the 5' RACE reads. Among over 300,000 distinct CDR3 sequences listed, 4.1% were seen once. The material was PBMCs, obtained 5 days after the yellow fever booster vaccination. The receptor was isolated from a man aged 18 to 29 who received the YFV17D yellow fever vaccine. The V and J genes are TRBV6-5 and TRBJ2-3; the match to TRBD2 covers 7 bases. CDR3 in amino acids: CASSYSLAGRADTQYF. The CDR3 DNA reads TGTGCCAGCAGTTACTCGCTGGCAGGGAGGGCAGATACGCAGTATTTT.